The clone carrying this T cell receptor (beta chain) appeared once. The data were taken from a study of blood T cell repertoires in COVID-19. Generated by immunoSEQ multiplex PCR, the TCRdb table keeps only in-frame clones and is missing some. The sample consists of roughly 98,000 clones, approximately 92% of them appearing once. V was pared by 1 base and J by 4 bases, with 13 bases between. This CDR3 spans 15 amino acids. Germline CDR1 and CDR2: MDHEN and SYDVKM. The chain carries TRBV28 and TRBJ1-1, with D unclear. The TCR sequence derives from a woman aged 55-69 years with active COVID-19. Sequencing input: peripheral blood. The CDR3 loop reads CASSLLQALGTEAFF. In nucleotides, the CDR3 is TGTGCCAGCAGTTTATTGCAGGCCCTGGGCACTGAAGCTTTCTTT.